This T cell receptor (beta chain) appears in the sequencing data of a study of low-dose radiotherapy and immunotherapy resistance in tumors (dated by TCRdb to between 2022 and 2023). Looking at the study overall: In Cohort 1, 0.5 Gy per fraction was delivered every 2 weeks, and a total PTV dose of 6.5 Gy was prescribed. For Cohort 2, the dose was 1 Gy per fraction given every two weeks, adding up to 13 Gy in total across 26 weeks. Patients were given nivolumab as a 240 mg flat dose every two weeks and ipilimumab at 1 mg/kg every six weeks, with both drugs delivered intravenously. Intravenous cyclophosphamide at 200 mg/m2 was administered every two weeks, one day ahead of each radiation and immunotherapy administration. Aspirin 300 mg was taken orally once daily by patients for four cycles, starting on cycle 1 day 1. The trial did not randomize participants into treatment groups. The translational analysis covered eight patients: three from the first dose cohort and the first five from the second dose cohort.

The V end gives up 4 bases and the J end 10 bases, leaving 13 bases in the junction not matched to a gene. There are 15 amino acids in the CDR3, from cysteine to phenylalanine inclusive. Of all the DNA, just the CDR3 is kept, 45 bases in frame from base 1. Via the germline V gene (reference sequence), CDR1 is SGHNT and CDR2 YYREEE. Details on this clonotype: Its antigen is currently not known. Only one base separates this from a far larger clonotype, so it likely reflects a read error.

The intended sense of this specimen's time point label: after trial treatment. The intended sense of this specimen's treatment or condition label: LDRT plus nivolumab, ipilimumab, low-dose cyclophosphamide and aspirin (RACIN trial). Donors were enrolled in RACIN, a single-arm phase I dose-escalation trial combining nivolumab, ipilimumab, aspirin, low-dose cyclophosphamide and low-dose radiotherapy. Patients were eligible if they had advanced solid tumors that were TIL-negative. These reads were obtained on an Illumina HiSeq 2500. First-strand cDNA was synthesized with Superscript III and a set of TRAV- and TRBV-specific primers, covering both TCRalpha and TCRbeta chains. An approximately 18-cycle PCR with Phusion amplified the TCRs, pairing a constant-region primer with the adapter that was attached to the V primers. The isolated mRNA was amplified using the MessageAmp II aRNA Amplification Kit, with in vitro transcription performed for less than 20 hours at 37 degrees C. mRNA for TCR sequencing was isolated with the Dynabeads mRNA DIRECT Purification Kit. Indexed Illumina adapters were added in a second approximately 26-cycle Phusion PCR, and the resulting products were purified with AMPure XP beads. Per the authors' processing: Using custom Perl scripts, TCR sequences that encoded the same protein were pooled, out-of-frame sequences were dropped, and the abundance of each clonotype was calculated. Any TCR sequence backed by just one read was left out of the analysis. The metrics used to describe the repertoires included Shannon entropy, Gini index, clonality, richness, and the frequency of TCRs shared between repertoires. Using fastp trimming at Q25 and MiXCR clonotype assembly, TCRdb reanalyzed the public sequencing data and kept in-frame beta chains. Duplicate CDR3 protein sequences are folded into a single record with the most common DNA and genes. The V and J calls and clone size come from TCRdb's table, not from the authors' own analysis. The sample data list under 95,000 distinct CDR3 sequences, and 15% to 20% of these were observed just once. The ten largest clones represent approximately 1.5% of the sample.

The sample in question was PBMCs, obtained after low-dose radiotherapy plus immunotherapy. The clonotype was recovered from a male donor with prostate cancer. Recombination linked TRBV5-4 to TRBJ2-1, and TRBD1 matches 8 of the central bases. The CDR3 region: CASSNNRGMSYEQFF. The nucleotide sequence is TGTGCCAGCAGCAATAACAGGGGGATGTCCTACGAGCAGTTCTTC.